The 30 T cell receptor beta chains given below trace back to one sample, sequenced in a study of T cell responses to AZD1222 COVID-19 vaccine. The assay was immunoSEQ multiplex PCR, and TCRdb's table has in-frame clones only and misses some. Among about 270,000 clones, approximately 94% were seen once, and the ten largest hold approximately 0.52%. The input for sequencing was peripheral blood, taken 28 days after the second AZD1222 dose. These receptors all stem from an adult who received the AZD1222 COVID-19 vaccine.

The CDR3 is CASRVGPGTDTQYF. The CDR3 bases are TGTGCCAGCAGGGTTGGTCCCGGAACAGATACGCAGTATTTT. This chain joins TRBV7-2 and TRBJ2-3; D gene ambiguous. There are 14 residues in the CDR3. V gave up 6 bases and J gave up 3 bases, with 13 bases separating them. Germline V gene lookup returns CDR1 SGHTA and CDR2 FQGNSA.

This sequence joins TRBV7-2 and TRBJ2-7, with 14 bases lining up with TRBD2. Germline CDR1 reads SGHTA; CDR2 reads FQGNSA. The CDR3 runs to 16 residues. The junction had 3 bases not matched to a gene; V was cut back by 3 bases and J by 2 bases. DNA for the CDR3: TGTGCCAGCAGCTTGCGGACTAGCGGGGGGACCTACGAGCAGTACTTC. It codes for CASSLRTSGGTYEQYF.

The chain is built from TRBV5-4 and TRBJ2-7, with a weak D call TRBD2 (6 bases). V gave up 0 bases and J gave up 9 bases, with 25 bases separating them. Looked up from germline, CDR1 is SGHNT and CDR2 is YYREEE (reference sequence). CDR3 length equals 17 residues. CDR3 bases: TGTGCCAGCAGCTTGGGACAACTCGAGGCCGTGGGGGGAGGGCAGTACTTC. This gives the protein CASSLGQLEAVGGGQYF.

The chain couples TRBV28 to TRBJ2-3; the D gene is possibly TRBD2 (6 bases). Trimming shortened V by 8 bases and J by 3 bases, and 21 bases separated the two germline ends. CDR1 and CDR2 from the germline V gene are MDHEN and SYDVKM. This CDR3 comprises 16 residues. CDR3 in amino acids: CASRIMGEEATDTQYF. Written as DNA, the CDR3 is TGTGCCAGCCGCATTATGGGGGAGGAGGCTACAGATACGCAGTATTTT.

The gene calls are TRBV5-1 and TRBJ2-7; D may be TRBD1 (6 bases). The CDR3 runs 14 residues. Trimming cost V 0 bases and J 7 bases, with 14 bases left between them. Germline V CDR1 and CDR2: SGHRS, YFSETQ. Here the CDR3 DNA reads TGCGCCAGCAGCTTGGCCCAAGGGGGAGATGAGCAGTACTTC. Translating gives CASSLAQGGDEQYF.

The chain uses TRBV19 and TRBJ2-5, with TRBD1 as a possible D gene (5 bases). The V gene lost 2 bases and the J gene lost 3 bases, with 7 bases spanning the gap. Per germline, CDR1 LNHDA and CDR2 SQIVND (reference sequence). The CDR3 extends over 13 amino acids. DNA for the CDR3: TGTGCCAGTAGTATAATCAGGGAAGAGACCCAGTACTTC. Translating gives CASSIIREETQYF.

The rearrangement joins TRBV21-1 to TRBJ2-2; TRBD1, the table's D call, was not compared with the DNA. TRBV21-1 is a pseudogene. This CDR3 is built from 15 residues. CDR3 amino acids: CASSDGGQHTGELFF. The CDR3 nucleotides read TGTGCCAGCAGCGACGGGGGACAGCACACCGGGGAGCTGTTTTTT.

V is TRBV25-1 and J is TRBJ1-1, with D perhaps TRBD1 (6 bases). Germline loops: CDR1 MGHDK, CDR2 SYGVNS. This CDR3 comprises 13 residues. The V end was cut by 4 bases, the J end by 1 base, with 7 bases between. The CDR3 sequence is CASSAQGNTEAFF. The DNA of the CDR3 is TGTGCCAGCAGTGCACAGGGGAACACTGAAGCTTTCTTT.

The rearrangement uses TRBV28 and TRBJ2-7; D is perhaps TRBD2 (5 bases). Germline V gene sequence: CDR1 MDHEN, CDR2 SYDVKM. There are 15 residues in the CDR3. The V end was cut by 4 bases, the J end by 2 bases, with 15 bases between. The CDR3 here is CASSSRLASAYEQYF. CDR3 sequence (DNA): TGTGCCAGCAGTTCGAGGCTAGCAAGCGCCTACGAGCAGTACTTC.

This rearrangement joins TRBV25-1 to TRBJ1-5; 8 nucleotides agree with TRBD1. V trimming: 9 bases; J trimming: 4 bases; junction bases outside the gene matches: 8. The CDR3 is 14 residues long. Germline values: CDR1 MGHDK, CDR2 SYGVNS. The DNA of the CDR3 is TGTGCCAGTACCGACAGGGGAGTGAATCAGCCCCAGCATTTT. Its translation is CASTDRGVNQPQHF.

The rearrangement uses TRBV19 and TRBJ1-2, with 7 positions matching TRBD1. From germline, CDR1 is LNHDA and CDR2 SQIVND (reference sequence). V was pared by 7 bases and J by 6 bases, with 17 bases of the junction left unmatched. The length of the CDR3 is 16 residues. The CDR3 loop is CASKALQGRGVNGYTF. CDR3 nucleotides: TGTGCCAGTAAAGCATTACAGGGGCGCGGAGTTAATGGCTACACCTTC.

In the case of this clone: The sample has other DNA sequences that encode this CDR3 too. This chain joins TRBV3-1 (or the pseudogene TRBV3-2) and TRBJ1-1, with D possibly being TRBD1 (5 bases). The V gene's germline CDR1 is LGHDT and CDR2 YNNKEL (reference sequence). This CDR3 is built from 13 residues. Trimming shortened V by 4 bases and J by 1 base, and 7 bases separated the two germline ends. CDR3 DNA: TGTGCCAGCAGCCGCGGGGGGAACACTGAAGCTTTCTTT. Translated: CASSRGGNTEAFF.

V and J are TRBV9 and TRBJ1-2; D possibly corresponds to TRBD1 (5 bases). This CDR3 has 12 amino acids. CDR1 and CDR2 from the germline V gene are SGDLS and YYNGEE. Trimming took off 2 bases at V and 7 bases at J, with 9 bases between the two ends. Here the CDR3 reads CASSVDSIGYTF. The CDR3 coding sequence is TGTGCCAGCAGCGTTGACAGTATTGGCTACACCTTC.

CDR3 sequence: CASSQDFPGWGYTF. The DNA for the CDR3 is TGTGCCAGCAGCCAAGATTTTCCCGGTTGGGGCTACACCTTC. V is TRBV4-2 and J is TRBJ1-2; D not certain. Germline V gene sequence: CDR1 LGHNA, CDR2 YNFKEQ. The CDR3 loop spans 14 amino acids. V gave up 0 bases and J gave up 8 bases, with 13 bases separating them.

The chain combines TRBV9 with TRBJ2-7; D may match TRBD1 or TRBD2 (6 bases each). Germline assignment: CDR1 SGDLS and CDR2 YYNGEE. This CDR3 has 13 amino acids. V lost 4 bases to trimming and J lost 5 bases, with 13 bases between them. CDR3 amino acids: CASSTGAWDEQYF. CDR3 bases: TGTGCCAGCAGCACGGGGGCCTGGGACGAGCAGTACTTC.

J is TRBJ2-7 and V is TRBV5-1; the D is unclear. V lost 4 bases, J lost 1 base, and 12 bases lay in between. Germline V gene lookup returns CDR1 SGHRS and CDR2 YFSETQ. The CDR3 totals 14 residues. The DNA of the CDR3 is TGCGCCAGCAGCCTGATGGACGGTTCCTACGAGCAGTACTTC. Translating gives CASSLMDGSYEQYF.

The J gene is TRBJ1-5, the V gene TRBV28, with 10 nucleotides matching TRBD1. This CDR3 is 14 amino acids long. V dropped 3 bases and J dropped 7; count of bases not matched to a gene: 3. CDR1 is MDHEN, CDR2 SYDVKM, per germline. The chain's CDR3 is CASSLGTGEQPQHF. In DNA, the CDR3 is TGTGCCAGCAGTTTGGGGACAGGGGAGCAGCCCCAGCATTTT. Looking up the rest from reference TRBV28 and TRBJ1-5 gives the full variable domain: DVKVTQSSRYLVKRTGEKVFLECVQDMDHENMFWYRQDPGLGLRLIYFSYDVKMKEKGDIPEGYSVSREKKERFSLILESASTNQTSMYLCASSLGTGEQPQHFGDGTRLSIL.

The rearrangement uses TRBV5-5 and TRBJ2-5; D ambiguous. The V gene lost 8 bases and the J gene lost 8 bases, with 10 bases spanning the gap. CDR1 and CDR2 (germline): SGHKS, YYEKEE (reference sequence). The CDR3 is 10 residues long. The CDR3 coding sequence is TGTGCCAGTGTCGGAAGAACCCAGTACTTC. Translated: CASVGRTQYF.

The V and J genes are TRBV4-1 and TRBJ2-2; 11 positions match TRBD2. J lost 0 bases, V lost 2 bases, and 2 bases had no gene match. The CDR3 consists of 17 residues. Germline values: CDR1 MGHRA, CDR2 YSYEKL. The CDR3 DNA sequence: TGCGCCAGCAGCCAATCTAGCGGGAGGTCGAACACCGGGGAGCTGTTTTTT. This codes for CASSQSSGRSNTGELFF.

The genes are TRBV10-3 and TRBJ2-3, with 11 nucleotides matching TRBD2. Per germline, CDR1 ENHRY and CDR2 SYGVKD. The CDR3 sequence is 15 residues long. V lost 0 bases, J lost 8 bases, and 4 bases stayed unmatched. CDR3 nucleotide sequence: TGTGCCATCAGTGAGTCTCTAGCGGGGGGAGCTACGCAGTATTTT. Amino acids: CAISESLAGGATQYF.

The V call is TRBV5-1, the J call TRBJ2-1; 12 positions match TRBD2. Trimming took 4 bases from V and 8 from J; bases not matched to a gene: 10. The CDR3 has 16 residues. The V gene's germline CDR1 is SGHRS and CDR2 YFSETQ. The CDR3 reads CASSQPGLAGGDEQFF. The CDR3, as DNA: TGCGCCAGCAGCCAACCGGGACTAGCGGGTGGCGATGAGCAGTTCTTC.

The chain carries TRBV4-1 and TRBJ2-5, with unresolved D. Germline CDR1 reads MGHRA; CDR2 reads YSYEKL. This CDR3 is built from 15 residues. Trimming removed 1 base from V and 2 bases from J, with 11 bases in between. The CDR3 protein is CASSQGAVLQETQYF. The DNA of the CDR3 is TGCGCCAGCAGCCAAGGCGCAGTCTTGCAAGAGACCCAGTACTTC.

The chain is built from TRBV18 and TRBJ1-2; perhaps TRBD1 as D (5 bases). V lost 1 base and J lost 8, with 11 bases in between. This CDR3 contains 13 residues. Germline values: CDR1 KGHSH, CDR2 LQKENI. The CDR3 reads CASSPLTEQGYTF. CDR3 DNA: TGTGCCAGCTCACCACTGACAGAACAGGGCTACACCTTC. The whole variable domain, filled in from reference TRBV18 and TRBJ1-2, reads NAGVMQNPRHLVRRRGQEARLRCSPMKGHSHVYWYRQLPEEGLKFMVYLQKENIIDESGMPKERFSAEFPKEGPSILRIQQVVRGDSAAYFCASSPLTEQGYTFGSGTRLTVV.

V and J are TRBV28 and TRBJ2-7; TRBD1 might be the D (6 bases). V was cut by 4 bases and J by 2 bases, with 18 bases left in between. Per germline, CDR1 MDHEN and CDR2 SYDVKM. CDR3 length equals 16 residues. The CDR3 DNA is TGTGCCAGCAGTTCGCCCGGGACACAACGGGCCTACGAGCAGTACTTC. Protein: CASSSPGTQRAYEQYF.

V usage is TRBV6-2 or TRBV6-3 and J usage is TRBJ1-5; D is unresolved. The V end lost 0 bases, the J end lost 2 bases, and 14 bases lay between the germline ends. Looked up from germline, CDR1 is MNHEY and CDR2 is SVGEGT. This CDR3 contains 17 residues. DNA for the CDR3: TGTGCCAGCAGTTACTCGAGGACGAGGGATGGCAATCAGCCCCAGCATTTT. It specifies CASSYSRTRDGNQPQHF.

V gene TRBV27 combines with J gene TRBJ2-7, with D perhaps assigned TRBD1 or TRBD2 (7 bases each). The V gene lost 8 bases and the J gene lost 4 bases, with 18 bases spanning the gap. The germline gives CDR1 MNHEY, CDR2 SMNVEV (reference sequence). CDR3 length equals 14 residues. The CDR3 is CASRRGRGGYEQYF. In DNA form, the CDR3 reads TGTGCCAGCCGCAGGGGCAGGGGGGGGTACGAGCAGTACTTC.

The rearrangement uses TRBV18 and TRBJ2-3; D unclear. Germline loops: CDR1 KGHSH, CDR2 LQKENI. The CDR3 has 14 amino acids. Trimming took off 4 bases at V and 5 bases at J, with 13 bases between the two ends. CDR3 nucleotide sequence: TGTGCCAGCTCACTGAGGACCGCTCAAGATACGCAGTATTTT. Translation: CASSLRTAQDTQYF.

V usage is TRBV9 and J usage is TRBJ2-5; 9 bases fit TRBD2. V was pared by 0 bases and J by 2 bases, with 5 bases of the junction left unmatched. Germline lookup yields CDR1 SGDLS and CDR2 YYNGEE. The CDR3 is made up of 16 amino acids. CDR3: CASSVGAGGGQETQYF. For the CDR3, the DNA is TGTGCCAGCAGCGTAGGGGCGGGAGGGGGGCAAGAGACCCAGTACTTC.

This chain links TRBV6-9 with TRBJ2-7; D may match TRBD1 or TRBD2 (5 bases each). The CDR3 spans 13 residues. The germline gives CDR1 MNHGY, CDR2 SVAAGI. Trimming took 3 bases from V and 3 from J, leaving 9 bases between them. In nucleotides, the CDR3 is TGTGCCAGCAGTTACGGGACGATCTACGAGCAGTACTTC. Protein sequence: CASSYGTIYEQYF.

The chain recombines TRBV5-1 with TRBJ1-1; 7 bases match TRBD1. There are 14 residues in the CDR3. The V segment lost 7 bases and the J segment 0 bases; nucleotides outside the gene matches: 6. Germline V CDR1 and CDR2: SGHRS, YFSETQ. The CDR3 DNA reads TGCGCCAGCCGGGACAGTGGACTGAACACTGAAGCTTTCTTT. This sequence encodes CASRDSGLNTEAFF.